This TCR beta chain came from a study of T cells expressing NK-cell markers. As to this clonotype: Its matching antigen is unknown.

cDNA encoding TCR beta was synthesized via 5'RACE template switching incorporating UMIs. For each CDR3 protein, TCRdb gives one entry from its re-call of the 5' RACE reads, without DNA. The sample holds about 440,000 distinct CDR3 sequences. Study findings and constraints: Evidence did not settle whether expanded NKG2C+ T cell clones targeted HCMV. In a handful of donors, these clonotypes also led the CD3+CD56-NKG2C+ fraction.

The germline V gene encodes CDR1 SGHTA and CDR2 FQGTGA. The CDR3 consists of 14 residues. The V and J genes are TRBV7-3 and TRBJ1-1; checking the TCRdb D call of TRBD1 is not possible without DNA. Sequencing was carried out using blood T cells: a sorted CD56 or NKG2C T cell subset, CD4+ or CD8+ T cells, or bulk PBMC T cells (not recorded which). The receptor was isolated from a woman between 18 and 70 years old in good health. The CDR3 is CASSLSGGDTEAFF.